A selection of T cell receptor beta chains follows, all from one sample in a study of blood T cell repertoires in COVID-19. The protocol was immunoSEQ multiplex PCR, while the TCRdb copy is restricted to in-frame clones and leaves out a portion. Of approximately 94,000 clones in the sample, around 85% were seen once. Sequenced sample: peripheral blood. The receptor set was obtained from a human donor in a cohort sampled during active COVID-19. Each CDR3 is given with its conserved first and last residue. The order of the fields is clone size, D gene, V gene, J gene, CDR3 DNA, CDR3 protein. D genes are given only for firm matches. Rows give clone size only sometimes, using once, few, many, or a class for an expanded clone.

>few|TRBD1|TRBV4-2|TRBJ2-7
TGTGCCAGCAGCCTACGGACAGGGACGTACGAGCAGTACTTC
CASSLRTGTYEQYF
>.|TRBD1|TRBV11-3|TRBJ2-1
TGTGCCAGCAGCCCCGACAGGGGACCGTACAATGAGCAGTTCTTC
CASSPDRGPYNEQFF
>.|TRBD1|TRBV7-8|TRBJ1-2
TGTGCCAGCAGCTTAAGGATCGGGACAGGGATCTATGGCTACACCTTC
CASSLRIGTGIYGYTF
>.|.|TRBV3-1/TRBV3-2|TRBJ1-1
TGTGCCAGCACCCTTAGGGGCCGGACTGAAGCTTTCTTT
CASTLRGRTEAFF
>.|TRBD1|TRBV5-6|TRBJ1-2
TGTGCCAGCAGCTGGGTAACAGGGGGAACAGCTAACTATGGCTACACCTTC
CASSWVTGGTANYGYTF
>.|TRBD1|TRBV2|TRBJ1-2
TGTGCCAGCAGCCGGACAGGGGGCGCGGCTAACTATGGCTACACCTTC
CASSRTGGAANYGYTF
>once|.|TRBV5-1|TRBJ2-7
TGCGCCAGCAGCTTGGGCGGTGGCGGCAGGGGACACGAGCAGTACTTC
CASSLGGGGRGHEQYF
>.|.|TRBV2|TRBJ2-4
TGTGCCAGCAGTGAAGTCTTATCTGGGCTGAGAATTCAGTACTTC
CASSEVLSGLRIQYF
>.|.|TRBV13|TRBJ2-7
TGTGCCAGCAGCTTAGGGCGGGACAGCTACGAGCAGTACTTC
CASSLGRDSYEQYF
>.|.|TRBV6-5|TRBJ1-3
TGTGCCAGCAGTTTTACAGGGGGAAACACCATATATTTT
CASSFTGGNTIYF
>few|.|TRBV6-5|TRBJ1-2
TGTGCCAGCAGTTCAGCCGGGAATAACTATGGCTACACCTTC
CASSSAGNNYGYTF
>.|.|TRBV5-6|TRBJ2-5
TGTGCCAGCAGCTTGTTTAGCGTCCAAGAGACCCAGTACTTC
CASSLFSVQETQYF
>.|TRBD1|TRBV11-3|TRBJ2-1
TGTGCCAGCAGCTCCAACAGGGGGCTTTACAATGAGCAGTTCTTC
CASSSNRGLYNEQFF
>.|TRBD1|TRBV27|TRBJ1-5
TGTGCCAGCAGTTTATCCAGGACAGGGGGATTTTCCAATCAGCCCCAGCATTTT
CASSLSRTGGFSNQPQHF
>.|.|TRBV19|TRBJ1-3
TGTGCCAGTAGTATACAGGGCGATGGAAACACCATATATTTT
CASSIQGDGNTIYF
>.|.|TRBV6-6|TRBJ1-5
TGTGCCAGCAGACGGGTCCCGAATCAGCCCCAGCATTTT
CASRRVPNQPQHF
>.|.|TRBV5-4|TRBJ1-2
TGTGCCAGCAGCTTGGGTCGGACAACTCTTTTTGGCTACACCTTC
CASSLGRTTLFGYTF
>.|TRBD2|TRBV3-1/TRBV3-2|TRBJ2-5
TGTGCCAGCAGCCCTCGGGTGCGGGGGGTGCAAGAGACCCAGTACTTC
CASSPRVRGVQETQYF
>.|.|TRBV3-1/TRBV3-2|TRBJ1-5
TGTGCCAGCAGCCACTCAGGGGGCAATCAGCCCCAGCATTTT
CASSHSGGNQPQHF
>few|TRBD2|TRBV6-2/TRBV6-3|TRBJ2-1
TGTGCCAGCAGTTACTCGGGACTAGAGTTCCATGAGCAGTTCTTC
CASSYSGLEFHEQFF
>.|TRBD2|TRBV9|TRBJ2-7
TGTGCCAGCAGTCACTCCCCTAGCGGGACTGACGAGCAGTACTTC
CASSHSPSGTDEQYF
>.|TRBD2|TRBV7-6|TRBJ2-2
TGTGCCAGCAGCTTATCGCTAGCGGGAGACACCGGGGAGCTGTTTTTT
CASSLSLAGDTGELFF
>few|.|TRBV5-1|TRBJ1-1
TGCGCCAGCAGTTTCACTCCGGGAACTGAAGCTTTCTTT
CASSFTPGTEAFF
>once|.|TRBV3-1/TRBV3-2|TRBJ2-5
TGTGCCAGCAGCCAAGTCCTAGAGACCCAGTACTTC
CASSQVLETQYF
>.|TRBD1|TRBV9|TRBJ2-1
TGTGCCAGCAGCAAGGGACAGGCGTCCTACAATGAGCAGTTCTTC
CASSKGQASYNEQFF
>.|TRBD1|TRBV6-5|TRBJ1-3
TGTGCCAGCAGTTACTCGACAGGGATCGGAAACACCATATATTTT
CASSYSTGIGNTIYF
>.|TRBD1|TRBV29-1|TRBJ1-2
TGCAGCGTTGAAACTATTCGGGACAGGGGAAGGGGTGGCTACACCTTC
CSVETIRDRGRGGYTF
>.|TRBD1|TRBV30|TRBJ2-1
TGTGCCTGGAACCCCCGGGACAGGGGATGGAATGAGCAGTTCTTC
CAWNPRDRGWNEQFF
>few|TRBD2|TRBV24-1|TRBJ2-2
TGTGCCACCAGTGATGGGACTAGGGAGCTGTTTTTT
CATSDGTRELFF
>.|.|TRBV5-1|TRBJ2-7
TGCGCCAGCAGCTTGGGCGACAGGAGTCCCTACGAGCAGTACTTC
CASSLGDRSPYEQYF
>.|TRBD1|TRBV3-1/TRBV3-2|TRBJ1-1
TGTGCCAGCAGCCGGACAGGGACGGTCGCGCCTGAAGCTTTCTTT
CASSRTGTVAPEAFF
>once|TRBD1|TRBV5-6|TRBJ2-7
TGTGCCAGCAGCTTGAATGACAGGGGCCCCTACGAGCAGTACTTC
CASSLNDRGPYEQYF
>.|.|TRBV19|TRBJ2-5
TGTGCCAGTAGTAACTTGCAAGAGACCCAGTACTTC
CASSNLQETQYF
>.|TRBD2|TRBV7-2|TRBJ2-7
TGTGCCAGCAGCTCGACTAGCGTAACTTCGGGCGAGCAGTACTTC
CASSSTSVTSGEQYF
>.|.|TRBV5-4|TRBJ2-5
TGTGCCAGCAGTACGGTTGGGGGGATGACCCAGTACTTC
CASSTVGGMTQYF
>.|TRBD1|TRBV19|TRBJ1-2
TGTGCCAGTAGTGAACAGGGGAACCCTAACTATGGCTACACCTTC
CASSEQGNPNYGYTF
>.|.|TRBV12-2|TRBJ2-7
TGTGCAAGTCGCTTAGTAAGGGTCTCTAGCGCCCTTTCCTACGAGCAGTACTTC
CASRLVRVSSALSYEQYF
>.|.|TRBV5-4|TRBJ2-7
TGTGCCAGCAGCCCCAAGGGGGGGGACTACGAGCAGTACTTC
CASSPKGGDYEQYF
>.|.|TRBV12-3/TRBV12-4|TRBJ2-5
TGTGCCAGCAGTGGGGGACTGCAAGAGACCCAGTACTTC
CASSGGLQETQYF